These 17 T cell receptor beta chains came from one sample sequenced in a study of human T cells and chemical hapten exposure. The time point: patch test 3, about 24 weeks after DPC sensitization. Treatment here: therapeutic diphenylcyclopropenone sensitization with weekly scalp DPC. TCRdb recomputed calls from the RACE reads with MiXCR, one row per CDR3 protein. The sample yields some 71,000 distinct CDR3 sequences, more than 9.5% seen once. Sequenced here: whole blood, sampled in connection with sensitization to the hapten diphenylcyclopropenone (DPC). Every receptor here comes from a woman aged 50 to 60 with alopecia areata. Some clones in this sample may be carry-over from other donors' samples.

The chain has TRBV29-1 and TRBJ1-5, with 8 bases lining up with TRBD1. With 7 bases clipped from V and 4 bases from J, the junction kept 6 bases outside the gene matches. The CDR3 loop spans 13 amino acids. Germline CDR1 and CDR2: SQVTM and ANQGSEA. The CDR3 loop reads CSEPGQVNQPQHF. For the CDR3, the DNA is TGCAGCGAACCGGGACAGGTAAATCAGCCCCAGCATTTT.

The CDR3 here is CASSLDPRGQVEQFF. The CDR3 coding sequence is TGCGCCAGCAGCCTAGATCCCCGCGGGCAGGTTGAGCAGTTCTTC. This chain joins TRBV4-3 and TRBJ2-1; D is possibly TRBD2 (5 bases). V was trimmed by 4 bases and J by 9 bases, leaving 19 bases between them. Germline CDR1 reads LGHNA; CDR2 reads YSLEER. This CDR3 has 15 residues.

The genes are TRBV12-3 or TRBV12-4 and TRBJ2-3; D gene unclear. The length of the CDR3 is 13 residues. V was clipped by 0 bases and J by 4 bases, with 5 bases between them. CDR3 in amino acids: CASSLAIPDTQYF. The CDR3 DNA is TGTGCCAGCAGTTTAGCAATTCCAGATACGCAGTATTTT.

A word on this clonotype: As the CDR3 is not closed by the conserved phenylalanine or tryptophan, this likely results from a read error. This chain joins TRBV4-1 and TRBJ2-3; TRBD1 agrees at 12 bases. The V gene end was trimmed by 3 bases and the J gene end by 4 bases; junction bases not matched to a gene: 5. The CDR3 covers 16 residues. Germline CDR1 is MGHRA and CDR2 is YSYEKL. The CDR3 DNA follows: TGCGCCAGCAGCCAGCAGGGGACAGGGGGCGCAGATACGCAGTATCTT. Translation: CASSQQGTGGADTQYL.

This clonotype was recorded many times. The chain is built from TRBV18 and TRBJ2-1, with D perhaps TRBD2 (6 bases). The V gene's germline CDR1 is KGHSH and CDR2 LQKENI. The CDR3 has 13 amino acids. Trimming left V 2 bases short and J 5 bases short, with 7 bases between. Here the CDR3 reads CASSPGRNNEQFF. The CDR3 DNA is TGTGCCAGCTCACCAGGGAGGAACAATGAGCAGTTCTTC.

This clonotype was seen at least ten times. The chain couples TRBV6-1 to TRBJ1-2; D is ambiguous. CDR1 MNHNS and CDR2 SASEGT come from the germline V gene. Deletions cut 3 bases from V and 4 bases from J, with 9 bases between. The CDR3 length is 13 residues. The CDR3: CASSEYGPYGYTF. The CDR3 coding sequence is TGTGCCAGCAGTGAGTACGGCCCCTATGGCTACACCTTC.

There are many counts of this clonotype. The DNA of the CDR3 is TGTGCCAGCAGTGAAACGCGGGCAGCCGAGCAGTACTTC. It codes for CASSETRAAEQYF. The rearrangement links TRBV2 to TRBJ2-7; tentative D call: TRBD2 (5 bases). Germline V gene sequence: CDR1 SNHLY, CDR2 FYNNEI. This CDR3 region has 13 residues. V gave up 2 bases and J gave up 6 bases, with 11 bases separating them.

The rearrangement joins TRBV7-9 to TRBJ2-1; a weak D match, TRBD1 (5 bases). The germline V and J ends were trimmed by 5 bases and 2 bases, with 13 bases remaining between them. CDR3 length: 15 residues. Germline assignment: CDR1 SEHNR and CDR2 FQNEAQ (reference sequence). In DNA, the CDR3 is TGTGCCAGCAGCGAAGGGGTGGAACCCTACAATGAGCAGTTCTTC. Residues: CASSEGVEPYNEQFF.

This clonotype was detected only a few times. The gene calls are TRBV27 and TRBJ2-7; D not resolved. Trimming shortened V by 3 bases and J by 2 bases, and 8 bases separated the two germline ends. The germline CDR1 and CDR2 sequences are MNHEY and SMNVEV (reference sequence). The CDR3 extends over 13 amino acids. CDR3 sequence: CASSFGRTYEQYF. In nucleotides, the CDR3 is TGTGCCAGCAGTTTCGGGCGGACCTACGAGCAGTACTTC.

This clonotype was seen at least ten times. In DNA form, the CDR3 reads TGTGCCAGCAGTGATTCCCAAATGTTTTCACCCCTCCACTTT. Its translation: CASSDSQMFSPLHF. The V and J genes are TRBV6-1 and TRBJ1-6; D uncertain. This CDR3 region has 14 residues. The V and J ends lost 3 bases and 9 bases respectively, with 12 bases between them. Germline lookup yields CDR1 MNHNS and CDR2 SASEGT.

CDR3 loop: CSASISGVDTQYF. The CDR3 region has the DNA TGCAGTGCTAGTATTAGCGGGGTAGATACGCAGTATTTT. The gene calls are TRBV20-1 and TRBJ2-3; TRBD2 aligns across 8 bases. This CDR3 region has 13 residues. Unmatched junction bases numbered 4, after V lost 3 bases and J lost 5 bases. CDR1 is DFQATT and CDR2 is SNEGSKA in the germline V gene (reference sequence).

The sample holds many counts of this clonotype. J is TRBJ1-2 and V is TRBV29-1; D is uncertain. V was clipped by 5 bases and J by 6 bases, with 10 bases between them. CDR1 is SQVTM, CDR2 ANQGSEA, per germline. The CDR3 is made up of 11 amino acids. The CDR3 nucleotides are TGCAGCGTTCTCCAGACTCATGGCTACACCTTC. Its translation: CSVLQTHGYTF.

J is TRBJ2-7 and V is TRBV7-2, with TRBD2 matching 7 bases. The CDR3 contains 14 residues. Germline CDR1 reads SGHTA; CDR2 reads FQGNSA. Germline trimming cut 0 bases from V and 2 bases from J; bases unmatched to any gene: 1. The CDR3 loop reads CASSLAGGAYEQYF. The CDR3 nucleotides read TGTGCCAGCAGCTTAGCGGGGGGGGCCTACGAGCAGTACTTC.

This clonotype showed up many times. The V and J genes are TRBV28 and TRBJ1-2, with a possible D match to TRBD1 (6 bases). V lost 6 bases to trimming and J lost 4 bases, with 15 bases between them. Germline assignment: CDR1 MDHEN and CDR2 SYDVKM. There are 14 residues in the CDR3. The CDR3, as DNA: TGTGCCAGCAGCACATCGACAGGTCTCTATGGCTACACCTTC. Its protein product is CASSTSTGLYGYTF.

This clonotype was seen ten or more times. The CDR3 here is CATGRTSGANVLTF. CDR3 DNA sequence: TGTGCCACCGGACGGACCTCTGGGGCCAACGTCCTGACTTTC. This chain joins TRBV6-5 and TRBJ2-6; D gene unclear. This CDR3 is built from 14 residues. CDR1 and CDR2 (germline): MNHEY, SVGAGI. Between the trimmed V and J ends, which lost 10 bases and 0 bases, there was a span of 10 bases.

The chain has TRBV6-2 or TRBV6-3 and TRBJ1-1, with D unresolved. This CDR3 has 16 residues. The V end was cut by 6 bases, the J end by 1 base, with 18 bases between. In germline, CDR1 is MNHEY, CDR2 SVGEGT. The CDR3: CASRTTGGRTNTEAFF. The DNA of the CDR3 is TGTGCCAGCAGAACTACCGGCGGGCGGACGAACACTGAAGCTTTCTTT.

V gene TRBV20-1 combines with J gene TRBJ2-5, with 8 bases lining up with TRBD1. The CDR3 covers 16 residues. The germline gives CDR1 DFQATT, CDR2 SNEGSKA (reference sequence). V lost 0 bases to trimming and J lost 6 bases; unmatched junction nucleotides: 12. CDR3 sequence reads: CSARDLGQGSVQTQYF. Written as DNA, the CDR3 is TGCAGTGCTAGAGACCTAGGACAGGGCTCGGTACAGACCCAGTACTTC.